This T cell receptor (beta chain) was recorded in a study of blood T cell repertoires in COVID-19. The table came from immunoSEQ multiplex PCR; TCRdb's copy has only in-frame clones and leaves some out. The sample lists about 250,000 clones; roughly nine tenths were seen once. The trim removed 6 bases at V and 4 bases at J, leaving 6 bases unmatched. This CDR3 has 14 residues. Germline loops: CDR1 MNHNY, CDR2 SVGAGI (reference sequence). The clonotype originates from a middle-aged woman who had recovered from COVID-19. The chain combines TRBV6-6 with TRBJ1-1, with 9 bases fitting TRBD1. Sample: peripheral blood. The CDR3 sequence: CASSTDRGGTEAFF. CDR3 in DNA: TGTGCCAGCAGCACGGACAGGGGAGGCACTGAAGCTTTCTTT.